This entry lists 4 T cell receptor beta chains sequenced from one sample in a study of regulatory T cells in long-lasting Graves disease. Time point reported: newly diagnosed GD, antithyroid drugs for less than 3 months. PBMC RNA served as the TCR library source. Arm-PCR of CDR3 regions with iRepertoire HTBI primers generated TCR beta libraries. TCRdb re-analysed the multiplex PCR reads in MiXCR, keeping a single row per CDR3 protein. The sample shows some 410,000 distinct CDR3 sequences, over 15% of them seen only once. The same data also contributed to another study, on T cells in Graves' hyperthyroidism and ophthalmopathy.

The starting material was peripheral blood mononuclear cells (PBMCs), obtained at new diagnosis, from a patient treated with antithyroid drugs. These receptors originate from a woman younger than 45 with Graves disease.

This clonotype was found many times. In DNA, the CDR3 is TGTGCCAGCACCTTGACCAGCTATGGGGACACCGGGGAGCTGTTTTTT. This gives the protein CASTLTSYGDTGELFF. The chain links TRBV12-3 or TRBV12-4 to TRBJ2-2; D gene uncertain. V gave up 7 bases and J gave up 3 bases, with 18 bases separating them. The CDR3 is made up of 16 amino acids.

This clonotype was observed a handful of times. This chain joins TRBV7-2 and TRBJ1-1; D not certain. This CDR3 comprises 15 residues. Trimming took off 8 bases at V and 0 bases at J, with 16 bases between the two ends. CDR1 is SGHTA and CDR2 is FQGNSA in the germline V gene. CDR3: CASALSGSLNTEAFF. DNA of the CDR3: TGTGCCAGCGCACTTAGCGGGAGTTTGAACACTGAAGCTTTCTTT.

J is TRBJ1-3 and V is TRBV12-3 or TRBV12-4; D perhaps matches TRBD1 (5 bases). This CDR3 comprises 15 residues. V lost 2 bases to trimming and J lost 1 base, with 9 bases between them. The chain's CDR3 is CASSLMGGSGNTIYF. DNA of the CDR3: TGTGCCAGCAGTTTAATGGGGGGTTCTGGAAACACCATATATTTT.

This clonotype was observed at least ten times. This chain uses TRBV20-1 with TRBJ2-5, with 9 bases that match TRBD2. The CDR3 runs 14 residues. Trimming at V came to 6 bases and at J to 0 bases, leaving 5 bases not matched to a gene. CDR1 and CDR2 (germline): DFQATT, SNEGSKA (reference sequence). CDR3 residues: CSASTSGNQETQYF. CDR3 coding DNA: TGCAGTGCCTCGACTAGCGGAAACCAAGAGACCCAGTACTTC.